The clone carrying this TCR beta chain showed up just a few times. Its target is not known. CDR3 length equals 15 residues. With 5 bases removed from V and 8 bases from J, the gap between germline ends came to 21 bases. These data belong to a study of blood T cells in healthy people across ages. The study's findings and limits: Long-lived donors carried more naive CD4+ cells and greater diversity than aged donors.

Through a sample-barcoded 5' primer and a J-beta primer mix, a second PCR was run for roughly 6 to 11 cycles. Each cDNA molecule was tagged by a template-switch adaptor that had 12 random nucleotides. All samples gave at least 2.5 million CDR3-containing paired-end reads. Using its own MiXCR run on the 5' RACE reads, TCRdb lists one record per CDR3 protein. There are about 780,000 distinct CDR3 sequences in the sample; about 42% occur only once, and around a sixth lies in the top ten. Sample: blood. This receptor was identified in a man older than 75 in good health. The rearrangement joins TRBV12-3 or TRBV12-4 to TRBJ1-2; D may be TRBD1 (6 bases). For the CDR3, the DNA is TGTGCCAGCAGTCCGCAGGGGTTCCTCTCCGTCGGCTACACCTTC. Protein: CASSPQGFLSVGYTF.